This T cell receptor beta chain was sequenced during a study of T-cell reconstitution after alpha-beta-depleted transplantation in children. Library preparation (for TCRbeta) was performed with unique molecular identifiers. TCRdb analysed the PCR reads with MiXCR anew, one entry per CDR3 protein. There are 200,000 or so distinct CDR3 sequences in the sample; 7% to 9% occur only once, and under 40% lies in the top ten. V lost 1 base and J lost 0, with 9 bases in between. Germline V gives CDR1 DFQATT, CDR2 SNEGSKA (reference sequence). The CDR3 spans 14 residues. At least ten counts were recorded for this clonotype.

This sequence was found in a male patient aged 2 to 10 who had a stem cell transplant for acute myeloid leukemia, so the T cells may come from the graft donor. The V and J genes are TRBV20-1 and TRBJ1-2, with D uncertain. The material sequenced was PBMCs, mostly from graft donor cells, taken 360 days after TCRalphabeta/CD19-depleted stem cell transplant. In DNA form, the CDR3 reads TGCAGTGCTAGAGGGCAGCTCCCTAACTATGGCTACACCTTC. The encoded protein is CSARGQLPNYGYTF.